What follows are 27 T cell receptor beta chains derived from one specimen sequenced in a study of monozygotic twins with inflammatory bowel disease. With the 5' RACE reads reprocessed, TCRdb shows one record per CDR3 protein and no DNA. This table holds roughly 100,000 distinct CDR3 sequences. Sequenced material: blood. These receptors all come from a human donor with ulcerative colitis or Crohn's disease, or a healthy co-twin of an affected twin (not recorded which).

The rearrangement links TRBV6-2 or TRBV6-3 to TRBJ2-7. Germline CDR1 reads MNHEY; CDR2 reads SVGEGT. This CDR3 has 12 residues. The CDR3 here is CASSYWGYEQYF.

The chain recombines TRBV6-2 or TRBV6-3 with TRBJ1-5; the TCRdb D gene call, TRBD1, has no DNA to confirm it. CDR3 length: 17 amino acids. In germline, CDR1 is MNHEY, CDR2 SVGEGT. The CDR3 loop reads CASSYTYRVASNQPQHF.

This rearrangement joins TRBV5-1 to TRBJ2-3; the TRBD2 assignment by TCRdb is unverifiable without DNA. Germline V gene sequence: CDR1 SGHRS, CDR2 YFSETQ. This CDR3 has 17 amino acids. CDR3 sequence reads: CASSLARSGGRTDTQYF.

V is TRBV4-2 and J is TRBJ1-6. Germline CDR1 and CDR2: LGHNA and YNFKEQ. This CDR3 region has 14 residues. The CDR3 spells CASSRVGRNSPLHF.

This sequence joins TRBV29-1 and TRBJ1-1; TCRdb returns TRBD1, unconfirmable since there is no DNA. The CDR3 runs to 14 residues. Germline V lookup: CDR1 SQVTM, CDR2 ANQGSEA. The CDR3 sequence: CSVDRSGASTEAFF. The variable domain in full, completed from reference TRBV29-1 and TRBJ1-1, reads SAVISQKPSRDICQRGTSLTIQCQVDSQVTMMFWYRQQPGQSLTLIATANQGSEATYESGFVIDKFPISRPNLTFSTLTVSNMSPEDSSIYLCSVDRSGASTEAFFGQGTRLTVV.

V and J are TRBV27 and TRBJ2-6; TCRdb's D gene call, TRBD1, goes unchecked for lack of DNA. CDR1 and CDR2 (germline): MNHEY, SMNVEV (reference sequence). The CDR3 totals 17 residues. CDR3 sequence: CASSPLNRGYAANVLTF.

V usage is TRBV4-2 and J usage is TRBJ2-1; the TRBD2 assignment by TCRdb is unverifiable without DNA. Germline loops: CDR1 LGHNA, CDR2 YNFKEQ. This CDR3 is built from 16 residues. This chain's CDR3 is CASSQRSGGLRNEQFF.

V gene TRBV5-1 combines with J gene TRBJ2-5; no DNA is available, so the TRBD1 call from TCRdb remains unchecked. This CDR3 has 14 amino acids. CDR1 and CDR2 (germline): SGHRS, YFSETQ. The CDR3 sequence is CASSPGTNQETQYF.

This rearrangement joins TRBV18 to TRBJ2-1. The CDR3 is 13 residues long. Germline V gives CDR1 KGHSH, CDR2 LQKENI. CDR3 loop: CASSPGSTNEQFF.

The genes are TRBV7-2 and TRBJ2-2; TCRdb indicates TRBD1, and absent DNA this call remains unverified. There are 15 residues in the CDR3. Germline V gene data show CDR1 as SGHTA and CDR2 as FQGNSA. The CDR3 sequence is CASSLRDRDTGELFF. Using reference TRBV7-2 and TRBJ2-2 for the parts outside the CDR3, the full variable domain is GAGVSQSPSNKVTEKGKDVELRCDPISGHTALYWYRQSLGQGLEFLIYFQGNSAPDKSGLPSDRFSAERTGGSVSTLTIQRTQQEDSAVYLCASSLRDRDTGELFFGEGSRLTVL.

The rearrangement uses TRBV10-3 and TRBJ1-4; TCRdb reports TRBD1, a call that lacks DNA to check it against. This CDR3 spans 14 amino acids. CDR1 and CDR2 (germline): ENHRY, SYGVKD. The CDR3 is CAISDQGDDEKLFF.

The gene calls are TRBV6-5 and TRBJ1-1; lacking DNA, the TRBD1 call made by TCRdb goes unchecked. CDR3 length equals 13 residues. Per germline, CDR1 MNHEY and CDR2 SVGAGI. The CDR3 here is CASSSDRYTEAFF.

The V gene is TRBV15, the J gene TRBJ2-7. The CDR3 covers 15 residues. Germline V CDR1 and CDR2: LNHNV, YYDKDF (reference sequence). CDR3 amino acids: CATSLESDLTYEQYF. Drawing the rest from reference TRBV15 and TRBJ2-7, the complete variable domain is DAMVIQNPRYQVTQFGKPVTLSCSQTLNHNVMYWYQQKSSQAPKLLFHYYDKDFNNEADTPDNFQSRRPNTSFCFLDIRSPGLGDTAMYLCATSLESDLTYEQYFGPGTRLTVT.

The gene calls are TRBV27 and TRBJ2-2; TCRdb returns TRBD1, unconfirmable since there is no DNA. The CDR3 length is 19 residues. CDR1 is MNHEY, CDR2 SMNVEV, per germline (reference sequence). CDR3 sequence reads: CASSQKGQGYPANTGELFF.

The V call is TRBV5-1, the J call TRBJ1-3. Germline V gene sequence: CDR1 SGHRS, CDR2 YFSETQ. The CDR3 runs 13 residues. CDR3: CASSRRSGNTIYF.

The chain joins TRBV4-1 to TRBJ1-2; TCRdb's assignment of TRBD1 cannot be checked, as there is no DNA. This CDR3 has 15 amino acids. Per germline, CDR1 MGHRA and CDR2 YSYEKL. CDR3 protein: CASSQTSGQSYGYTF.

The rearrangement links TRBV7-8 to TRBJ2-4. Germline lookup yields CDR1 SGHVS and CDR2 FQNEAQ. The CDR3 loop spans 13 amino acids. CDR3 in amino acids: CASSFQGENIQYF. Full variable domain (outside the CDR3, taken from reference TRBV7-8 and TRBJ2-4): GAGVSQSPRYKVAKRGQDVALRCDPISGHVSLFWYQQALGQGPEFLTYFQNEAQLDKSGLPSDRFFAERPEGSVSTLKIQRTQQEDSAVYLCASSFQGENIQYFGAGTRLSVL.

This CDR3 is CASSINRDQPQHF. The chain employs TRBV7-2 and TRBJ1-5; TCRdb names TRBD1, which stays unverified in the absence of DNA. Germline V gene data show CDR1 as SGHTA and CDR2 as FQGNSA. CDR3 length: 13 residues.

This rearrangement joins TRBV12-3 or TRBV12-4 to TRBJ2-7. The CDR3 has 14 amino acids. CDR3 sequence: CASSFEDQIYEQYF.

The CDR3 region is CASTGDGNQPQHF. This rearrangement joins TRBV6-6 to TRBJ1-5. The CDR3 runs to 13 residues. The V gene's germline CDR1 is MNHNY and CDR2 SVGAGI (reference sequence).

The rearrangement links TRBV12-3 or TRBV12-4 to TRBJ2-3; TCRdb names TRBD2, which stays unverified in the absence of DNA. This CDR3 region has 18 residues. CDR3 in amino acids: CASSFWVTSGGGSDTQYF.

J is TRBJ1-2 and V is TRBV20-1. CDR3 size: 11 residues. Looked up from germline, CDR1 is DFQATT and CDR2 is SNEGSKA (reference sequence). CDR3 sequence reads: CSAREGYGYTF.

The V and J genes are TRBV27 and TRBJ1-5; TCRdb gives TRBD1 as the D gene, but with no DNA this cannot be confirmed. Germline assignment: CDR1 MNHEY and CDR2 SMNVEV (reference sequence). The CDR3 is made up of 12 amino acids. CDR3 loop: CASGQGFGPQHF.

CDR3 sequence: CASSPGGTQYF. The chain joins TRBV7-8 to TRBJ2-5; TCRdb's assignment of TRBD1 cannot be checked, as there is no DNA. The germline CDR1 and CDR2 sequences are SGHVS and FQNEAQ. The CDR3 runs 11 residues. The full variable domain, its missing parts supplied by reference TRBV7-8 and TRBJ2-5, is GAGVSQSPRYKVAKRGQDVALRCDPISGHVSLFWYQQALGQGPEFLTYFQNEAQLDKSGLPSDRFFAERPEGSVSTLKIQRTQQEDSAVYLCASSPGGTQYFGPGTRLLVL.

The V and J genes are TRBV5-1 and TRBJ2-2; TCRdb's D call of TRBD2 is untestable without DNA. Germline CDR1 reads SGHRS; CDR2 reads YFSETQ. The CDR3 length is 17 residues. The CDR3 is CASSPRKTSGPTGELFF.

This chain connects TRBV20-1 to TRBJ2-2; TCRdb returns TRBD2, unconfirmable since there is no DNA. CDR1 DFQATT and CDR2 SNEGSKA come from the germline V gene (reference sequence). The CDR3 covers 15 residues. CDR3 residues: CSASRSGLNTGELFF.

The V call is TRBV5-1, the J call TRBJ2-3; the TCRdb call, TRBD1, lacks DNA for checking. The CDR3 is 14 residues long. Germline values: CDR1 SGHRS, CDR2 YFSETQ. The CDR3 here is CASSPRGDGDTQYF.